A selection of T cell receptor beta chains follows, all from one sample in a study of T cell responses to AZD1222 COVID-19 vaccine. Assay: immunoSEQ multiplex PCR; the TCRdb copy retains only in-frame clones and omits some. The data contain roughly 100,000 clones, roughly nine tenths of them singletons. The sample was peripheral blood, taken on day 0 of AZD1222 vaccination. All receptors come from an adult in good health. Both conserved end residues are part of each CDR3. Fields, in order: V gene, clone size, J gene, CDR3 length, CDR3 protein. Expanded clones are given a class, and other clones once, few, many or no size at all.

>TRBV9|-|TRBJ2-1|13
CASSVVTNNEQFF
>TRBV19|-|TRBJ2-7|15
CASSIGDPSQREQYF
>TRBV6-5|-|TRBJ2-7|15
CASSYSSSGTSEQYF
>TRBV20-1|-|TRBJ1-2|11
CSARAGEGYTF
>TRBV4-1|-|TRBJ1-1|15
CASSQSGSLNTEAFF
>TRBV7-8|few|TRBJ1-2|15
CASSLVSAGEKGYTF
>TRBV7-3|-|TRBJ2-1|13
CASSPRWGAEQFF
>TRBV6-5|-|TRBJ2-7|14
CASRANQGAYEQYF
>TRBV7-2|-|TRBJ2-2|16
CASSLSGKPNTGELFF
>TRBV5-1|-|TRBJ2-7|16
CASSLEGGLLAYEQYF
>TRBV3-1/TRBV3-2|-|TRBJ1-3|17
CASSPRTGWDSGNTIYF
>TRBV7-9|-|TRBJ1-6|15
CASRVAGQGNSPLHF
>TRBV10-3|-|TRBJ2-5|13
CAITNDQAETQYF
>TRBV6-5|-|TRBJ1-4|14
CATQDYRLNEKLFF
>TRBV21-1|-|TRBJ2-5|16
CAARTALHLYRETQYF
>TRBV7-6|-|TRBJ1-1|15
CASSLGGTGNTEAFF
>TRBV7-9|-|TRBJ2-7|16
CASSPRLAGNSYEQYF
>TRBV7-3|-|TRBJ2-7|13
CASSLGTEYEQYF
>TRBV19|-|TRBJ1-1|15
CASSSLWGPNTEAFF
>TRBV7-2|-|TRBJ2-7|14
CASSSLGGIYEQYF
>TRBV5-1|-|TRBJ2-3|15
CASSLVASPTDTQYF
>TRBV9|-|TRBJ2-7|15
CASSGGGEGGYEQYF
>TRBV4-1|-|TRBJ2-7|12
CASTSGSYEQYF
>TRBV30|-|TRBJ2-4|13
CAWSPSSVGIQYF
>TRBV20-1|-|TRBJ2-3|11
CSAGRIDTQYF
>TRBV9|few|TRBJ1-2|16
CASSGLRGNYDYGYTF
>TRBV29-1|-|TRBJ2-5|15
CSVEEEVRQGKTQYF
>TRBV7-3|-|TRBJ2-5|15
CASSAGTPYQETQYF
>TRBV25-1|-|TRBJ1-2|14
CASSAQGVGYGYTF
>TRBV15|once|TRBJ1-1|13
CATSSGPNTEAFF
>TRBV9|-|TRBJ1-1|15
CASSVEVGGGTEAFF
>TRBV23-1|-|TRBJ1-2|11
CASSPSYGYTF
>TRBV7-9|-|TRBJ2-7|15
CASSLDRAGYYEQYF
>TRBV28|-|TRBJ1-5|11
CASSQNQPQHF
>TRBV28|-|TRBJ1-1|11
CASSFVSQAFF
>TRBV7-2|-|TRBJ2-3|16
CASSLAGAGASDTQYF
>TRBV19|-|TRBJ2-1|14
CASSLWDSYNEQFF
>TRBV5-6|-|TRBJ1-4|13
CASRVQGNEKLFF
>TRBV27|-|TRBJ1-6|16
CASSLKVVNFNSPLHF
>TRBV24-1|-|TRBJ2-6|15
CATSAGGTGANVLTF
>TRBV5-6|-|TRBJ1-1|16
CASSLGQGSLNTEAFF
>TRBV11-2|-|TRBJ1-5|15
CASSLVHNSNQPQHF
>TRBV15|few|TRBJ2-2|14
CATSTGKDTGELFF
>TRBV30|once|TRBJ1-5|13
CAWSLGDRQPQHF
>TRBV4-2|once|TRBJ1-1|15
CASSQVTGGGTEAFF
>TRBV29-1|once|TRBJ1-5|15
CSVAIGTGGNQPQHF
>TRBV19|-|TRBJ1-5|15
CASSTHDSRNQPQHF
>TRBV29-1|-|TRBJ1-2|12
CSVETTRYGYTF
>TRBV28|-|TRBJ1-1|14
CASTPGQFNTEAFF
>TRBV6-1|-|TRBJ1-1|13
CASSETVNTEAFF
>TRBV5-3|-|TRBJ1-1|13
CARSPTGGTEAFF
>TRBV5-6|-|TRBJ2-2|17
CASSWGTGGEALGELFF